Presented here are 27 T cell receptor beta chains from one specimen sequenced in a study of T-cell reconstitution after alpha-beta-depleted transplantation in children. A TCRbeta library incorporating unique molecular identifiers was prepared. TCRdb reprocessed the PCR reads with MiXCR, giving one entry per CDR3 protein. The sample carries about 270,000 distinct CDR3 sequences, nearly 10% recorded once. Here the sequenced sample was PBMCs from the stem cell graft donor, taken from the stem cell graft. The source is a human donor who donated a stem cell graft to a child with SCID.

The chain carries TRBV12-3 or TRBV12-4 and TRBJ1-1, with D possibly being TRBD1 (6 bases). This CDR3 has 16 amino acids. V dropped 4 bases and J dropped 0 bases, with 15 bases sitting between them. DNA of the CDR3: TGTGCCAGCAGTTCCAGGGACAAAAACTTGAACACTGAAGCTTTCTTT. Translating gives CASSSRDKNLNTEAFF.

With respect to this clonotype: With a much larger clone just one base away, this may be a read error. This chain uses TRBV11-1 with TRBJ1-5, with a weak D call TRBD1 (5 bases). CDR1 and CDR2 (germline): SGHAT, FQDESV (reference sequence). The CDR3 sequence is 13 residues long. CDR3: CASSVDNNQPQRF. In nucleotides, the CDR3 is TGTGCCAGCAGCGTGGACAACAATCAGCCCCAGCGTTTT.

The sample holds many counts of this clonotype. An end of the junction does not agree with germline; a read error may underlie this. The chain employs TRBV5-1 and TRBJ1-1; D call uncertain. This CDR3 has 14 amino acids. Per the germline V gene, CDR1 is SGHRS and CDR2 is YFSETQ. The CDR3: CASSLEGLNTEAFF. The CDR3 nucleotides are TGTGCCAGCAGCTTGGAAGGGCTGAACACTGAAGCTTTCTTT.

At least ten counts were recorded for this clonotype. The chain recombines TRBV12-3 or TRBV12-4 with TRBJ2-7, with D perhaps TRBD1 or TRBD2 (5 bases each). V was trimmed by 6 bases and J by 0 bases, leaving 12 bases between them. The CDR3 spans 14 residues. The CDR3: CASREGRFSYEQYF. The CDR3 DNA reads as TGTGCCAGCAGAGAGGGACGGTTCTCCTACGAGCAGTACTTC.

This clonotype was counted a few times. DNA of the CDR3: TGTGCCAGCAGCTTGGTCCGGGATGGCACCGGGGAGCTGTTTTTT. Encoded protein: CASSLVRDGTGELFF. The genes are TRBV5-8 and TRBJ2-2; D may be TRBD2 (5 bases). Trimming removed 0 bases from V and 4 bases from J, with 10 bases in between. CDR3 size: 15 residues. Germline-derived CDR1 and CDR2 are SGHTS and YDEGEE. Drawing the rest from reference TRBV5-8 and TRBJ2-2, the complete variable domain is EAGVTQSPTHLIKTRGQQATLRCSPISGHTSVYWYQQALGLGLQFLLWYDEGEERNRGNFPPRFSGRQFPNYSSELNVNALELEDSALYLCASSLVRDGTGELFFGEGSRLTVL.

This clonotype was detected many times. This chain connects TRBV6-1 to TRBJ1-1; tentatively, D is TRBD1 (6 bases). Germline V lookup: CDR1 MNHNS, CDR2 SASEGT. This CDR3 spans 14 amino acids. V lost 6 bases and J 2 bases, leaving 13 bases between the germline ends. This CDR3 reads CASRQGLLNTEAFF. The DNA of the CDR3 is TGTGCCAGCAGGCAGGGGTTACTTAACACTGAAGCTTTCTTT.

This clonotype was seen a few times. The chain uses TRBV29-1 and TRBJ1-1; unclear D gene. Germline V gives CDR1 SQVTM, CDR2 ANQGSEA. Trimming took off 3 bases at V and 0 bases at J, with 11 bases between the two ends. This CDR3 is 14 amino acids long. In DNA form, the CDR3 reads TGCAGCGTTGAGAGGTACGGCCTGAACACTGAAGCTTTCTTT. It yields the protein CSVERYGLNTEAFF.

This clonotype has a count of ten or more. This sequence joins TRBV5-1 and TRBJ2-5, with D tentatively TRBD1 or TRBD2 (5 bases each). V lost 0 bases and J 4 bases, leaving 13 bases between the germline ends. The CDR3 is 15 amino acids. Germline values: CDR1 SGHRS, CDR2 YFSETQ. The CDR3 sequence: CASSLEPRGAETQYF. The CDR3 DNA reads TGCGCCAGCAGCTTGGAGCCACGGGGCGCAGAGACCCAGTACTTC.

This clonotype was seen many times. The chain combines TRBV5-5 with TRBJ2-7, with TRBD1 matching over 7 bases. V lost 7 bases to trimming and J lost 2 bases; unmatched junction nucleotides: 9. The CDR3 spans 14 residues. Germline V lookup: CDR1 SGHKS, CDR2 YYEKEE (reference sequence). The DNA for the CDR3 is TGTGCCAGCCTCAGCCAGGGGGTGGCCTACGAGCAGTACTTC. Translation: CASLSQGVAYEQYF.

This clonotype was counted between two and nine times. The rearrangement links TRBV15 to TRBJ2-3; tentative D call: TRBD2 (6 bases). The CDR3 totals 14 residues. V gave up 5 bases and J gave up 5 bases, with 14 bases separating them. Germline assignment: CDR1 LNHNV and CDR2 YYDKDF (reference sequence). The CDR3 region has the DNA TGTGCCACCAGCGCCCGGGACTCGGAAGATACGCAGTATTTT. Protein product: CATSARDSEDTQYF.

This clonotype occurred a few times. The J gene is TRBJ2-1, the V gene TRBV29-1; 13 nucleotides line up with TRBD2. The CDR3 has 17 residues. The V gene's germline CDR1 is SQVTM and CDR2 ANQGSEA. J gave up 4 bases and V 5 bases, and 11 bases lay outside the gene matches. CDR3 DNA: TGCAGCGTTTCCGGACTAGCGGGGGCTATTATATACAATGAGCAGTTCTTC. Amino acids: CSVSGLAGAIIYNEQFF.

This clonotype occurred a few times. The chain employs TRBV10-3 and TRBJ1-3, with unresolved D. CDR1 is ENHRY, CDR2 SYGVKD, per germline. CDR3 size: 16 residues. V lost 8 bases and J 0 bases, leaving 17 bases between the germline ends. The CDR3 DNA reads TGTGCCATCCGAGGGCAATTCGGGCACTCTGGAAACACCATATATTTT. Residues: CAIRGQFGHSGNTIYF.

About this clonotype: A read error may produce the germline difference seen at one junction end. The V gene is TRBV20-1, the J gene TRBJ2-7, with D unresolved. The CDR3 is 14 amino acids. Germline loops: CDR1 DFQATT, CDR2 SNEGSKA (reference sequence). CDR3 residues: CSARDTINHNELYF. The DNA for the CDR3 is TGCAGTGCTAGAGATACCATAAACCACAACGAGCTGTACTTC.

This clonotype was observed a handful of times. The J gene is TRBJ2-5, the V gene TRBV7-6; D is undetermined. This CDR3 has 13 residues. Trimming left V 5 bases short and J 5 bases short, with 12 bases between. CDR1 and CDR2 from the germline V gene are SGHVS and FNYEAQ. CDR3 bases: TGTGCCAGCAGCACAACAATTCGGGAGACCCAGTACTTC. As protein: CASSTTIRETQYF.

In this sample, this clonotype turned up a few times. The chain employs TRBV11-2 and TRBJ2-7, with D possibly called TRBD1 or TRBD2 (5 bases each). The germline V gene has CDR1 SGHAT and CDR2 FQNNGV. V gave up 0 bases and J gave up 0 bases, with 21 bases separating them. This CDR3 is 19 amino acids long. CDR3 amino acids: CASSLDLSWGRSSSYEQYF. The CDR3 coding sequence is TGTGCCAGCAGCTTAGATCTCTCTTGGGGACGTTCGAGCTCCTACGAGCAGTACTTC.

This clonotype was detected only a few times. CDR3 sequence (DNA): TGCGCCAGCCAGTTGCAGGGAGCATCTAAAAACAATGAGCAGTTCTTC. It encodes CASQLQGASKNNEQFF. This chain uses TRBV5-1 with TRBJ2-1, with D tentatively TRBD1 or TRBD2 (5 bases each). The CDR3 is 16 residues long. Germline loops: CDR1 SGHRS, CDR2 YFSETQ. Trimming left V 7 bases short and J 5 bases short, with 22 bases between.

This clonotype has a handful of counts. The rearrangement links TRBV10-1 to TRBJ2-7; 9 nucleotides line up with TRBD1. The CDR3 contains 14 residues. Germline CDR1 WNHNN, CDR2 SYGVQD (reference sequence). Trimming removed 6 bases from V and 8 bases from J; junction bases left unmatched: 11. Here the CDR3 DNA reads TGCGCCAGCAGCCCCGGGACAGGGCGTGTACAGCAGTACTTC. The encoded protein is CASSPGTGRVQQYF.

This clonotype was seen many times. This chain uses TRBV12-3 or TRBV12-4 with TRBJ1-5, with D maybe TRBD1 (5 bases). The V and J ends lost 7 bases and 8 bases respectively, with 12 bases between them. The CDR3 is made up of 12 amino acids. Written as DNA, the CDR3 is TGTGCCAGCACCCTGTGGGGGGAGCCCCAGCATTTT. Encoded protein: CASTLWGEPQHF.

The V and J genes are TRBV6-1 and TRBJ2-1; 14 bases are a match to TRBD2. The CDR3 covers 18 residues. The V gene's germline CDR1 is MNHNS and CDR2 SASEGT. The V segment lost 6 bases and the J segment 0 bases; nucleotides outside the gene matches: 7. CDR3 residues: CASSLGLAGGRSYNEQFF. DNA of the CDR3: TGTGCCAGCAGCCTCGGACTAGCGGGGGGTCGCTCCTACAATGAGCAGTTCTTC.

This clonotype was seen only a few times. V is TRBV5-4 and J is TRBJ2-5, with 9 bases aligning to TRBD1. This CDR3 is built from 14 residues. Looked up from germline, CDR1 is SGHNT and CDR2 is YYREEE (reference sequence). V trimming: 4 bases; J trimming: 4 bases; junction bases outside the gene matches: 5. The CDR3 DNA reads TGTGCCAGCAGCGCCGGGACAGGGAGAGAGACCCAGTACTTC. Amino acid sequence: CASSAGTGRETQYF.

This clonotype has only a few counts. The J gene is TRBJ2-5, the V gene TRBV5-1, with D uncertain. Germline CDR1 SGHRS, CDR2 YFSETQ. This CDR3 has 14 residues. Trimming took off 3 bases at V and 0 bases at J, with 9 bases between the two ends. Here the CDR3 reads CASSSNSYQETQYF. The CDR3 bases are TGCGCCAGCAGCTCGAACTCATACCAAGAGACCCAGTACTTC.

The chain carries TRBV5-1 and TRBJ1-1; no clear D gene. Looked up from germline, CDR1 is SGHRS and CDR2 is YFSETQ. This CDR3 region has 12 residues. V was cut by 2 bases and J by 6 bases, with 8 bases left in between. CDR3 protein: CASSLPEAEAFF. The CDR3 region has the DNA TGCGCCAGCAGCTTACCCGAAGCTGAAGCTTTCTTT.

On this clonotype: Mismatch with germline at one junction end may stem from a read error. The rearrangement links TRBV2 to TRBJ1-2, with D possibly matching TRBD1 (5 bases). The V gene's germline CDR1 is SNHLY and CDR2 FYNNEI. The CDR3 is 12 residues long. This CDR3 reads CASRSALWGIAF. The CDR3 region has the DNA TGTGCCAGCAGGTCGGCCCTGTGGGGGATCGCCTTC.

There are a few counts of this clonotype. The V call is TRBV7-9, the J call TRBJ2-6; D may be TRBD1 (5 bases). The CDR3 runs 16 residues. Trimming shortened V by 5 bases and J by 0 bases, and 11 bases separated the two germline ends. Germline V CDR1 and CDR2: SEHNR, FQNEAQ (reference sequence). The CDR3 reads CASSRRGASGANVLTF. In DNA, the CDR3 is TGTGCCAGCAGCCGCCGTGGGGCCTCTGGGGCCAACGTCCTGACTTTC. Complete variable domain (other parts from reference TRBV7-9 and TRBJ2-6): DTGVSQNPRHKITKRGQNVTFRCDPISEHNRLYWYRQTLGQGPEFLTYFQNEAQLEKSRLLSDRFSAERPKGSFSTLEIQRTEQGDSAMYLCASSRRGASGANVLTFGAGSRLTVL.

This clonotype was recorded at least ten times. The chain has TRBV6-5 and TRBJ1-1; 9 nucleotides align to TRBD1. This CDR3 has 15 residues. Germline V gives CDR1 MNHEY, CDR2 SVGAGI. J lost 5 bases, V lost 6 bases, and 10 bases had no gene match. CDR3 bases: TGTGCCAGCAGGGCCGGGACAGGGTTTATAACTGAAGCTTTCTTT. This encodes CASRAGTGFITEAFF.

The rearrangement joins TRBV5-1 to TRBJ2-1; D is ambiguous. Trimming removed 3 bases at V and 2 bases at J, with 9 bases between. Germline V gene data show CDR1 as SGHRS and CDR2 as YFSETQ. This CDR3 spans 14 amino acids. The CDR3 DNA sequence: TGCGCCAGCAGCTGGACGAAGACCTACAATGAGCAGTTCTTC. Encoded protein: CASSWTKTYNEQFF.

This clonotype has ten or more counts. The chain links TRBV6-6 to TRBJ1-5; tentative D call: TRBD1 (5 bases). This CDR3 is built from 12 residues. V lost 7 bases to trimming and J lost 6 bases, with 10 bases between them. Germline CDR1 reads MNHNY; CDR2 reads SVGAGI (reference sequence). The CDR3: CASTGSLQPQHF. The CDR3 DNA reads as TGTGCCAGCACAGGGAGTCTTCAGCCCCAGCATTTT.